This T cell receptor beta chain is from a study of PD-1 blockade in classical Hodgkin lymphoma. This clone was observed a single time. Measured with immunoSEQ multiplex PCR; TCRdb has only the in-frame clones, and not every one. The table lists some 30,000 clones, about four fifths of them singletons. The V end was cut by 3 bases, the J end by 7 bases, with 16 bases between. Germline assignment: CDR1 MRHNA and CDR2 SNTAGT. The CDR3 totals 15 residues. Time point of the sample: cycle 4 day 1 (C4D1), after 6 weeks of nivolumab. Each patient relapsed following autologous stem cell transplantation, and prior brentuximab vedotin exposure differed. The best responses consisted of complete response, partial response or progressive disease.

The specimen was peripheral blood mononuclear cells (PBMCs), collected before the fourth cycle of nivolumab. The receptor comes from a human donor with classical Hodgkin lymphoma. The chain uses TRBV6-4 and TRBJ1-5, with D possibly matching TRBD1 (5 bases). The CDR3 protein is CASSESGDPGQPQHF. CDR3 nucleotide sequence: TGTGCCAGCAGTGAATCCGGGGACCCAGGGCAGCCCCAGCATTTT.